These 25 T cell receptor beta chains share one sample of origin, sequenced in a study of cytomegalovirus exposure and HLA in healthy donors. Primers included in the PCR were 60 Vbeta and 13 Jbeta primers. Sequencing was performed with immunoSEQ multiplex PCR; in TCRdb, only in-frame clones are kept and a portion is missing. This sample carries some 150,000 clones, roughly 9.6% of them seen once, and the ten largest clones take around 7%. Sequenced sample: PBMCs. Source of these receptors: a middle-aged woman in good health and CMV-seropositive.

This clone was detected only a few times. The J gene is TRBJ2-5, the V gene TRBV5-4, with D possibly being TRBD1 (6 bases). Trimming pared 1 base from V and 4 bases from J, leaving 8 bases between. The CDR3 extends over 13 amino acids. CDR1 is SGHNT, CDR2 YYREEE, per germline (reference sequence). The CDR3 DNA reads TGTGCCAGCAGCTTGCAGGGGTTAGAGACCCAGTACTTC. Its protein is CASSLQGLETQYF.

This clone was counted only a few times. J is TRBJ1-3 and V is TRBV9; D unclear. The CDR3 runs to 17 residues. Trimming pared 2 bases from V and 0 bases from J, leaving 15 bases between. Germline CDR1 and CDR2: SGDLS and YYNGEE. The CDR3 loop is CASSVGGRTRSGNTIYF. The CDR3 DNA reads TGTGCCAGCAGCGTTGGCGGGCGGACCCGCTCTGGAAACACCATATATTTT.

The CDR3 loop reads CASSPQTGSYGYTF. CDR3 nucleotides: TGTGCCAGCAGCCCTCAGACAGGGAGCTATGGCTACACCTTC. The V gene is TRBV7-2, the J gene TRBJ1-2; 7 positions agree with TRBD1. V lost 5 bases to trimming and J lost 4 bases; unmatched junction nucleotides: 7. The CDR3 is 14 residues long. CDR1 is SGHTA and CDR2 is FQGNSA in the germline V gene.

The V and J genes are TRBV14 and TRBJ1-1; maybe TRBD1 (6 bases). Germline V lookup: CDR1 SGHDN, CDR2 FVKESK. This CDR3 region has 14 residues. Trimming took off 1 base at V and 4 bases at J, with 10 bases between the two ends. CDR3 sequence reads: CASSQVGGGTEAFF. CDR3 in DNA: TGTGCCAGCAGCCAAGTAGGGGGGGGCACTGAAGCTTTCTTT.

This clone turned up a few times. The chain is built from TRBV10-3 and TRBJ2-2, with 8 nucleotides matching TRBD2. CDR1 and CDR2 from the germline V gene are ENHRY and SYGVKD. V was clipped by 1 base and J by 0 bases; unmatched bases: 7. The CDR3 length is 18 residues. CDR3 DNA sequence: TGTGCCATCAGTGAGTGGGGGAGCGGGGGCGCGAACACCGGGGAGCTGTTTTTT. It is translated as CAISEWGSGGANTGELFF.

This chain uses TRBV6-1 with TRBJ2-3, with 8 nucleotides matching TRBD1. There are 14 residues in the CDR3. Unmatched junction bases numbered 4, after V lost 6 bases and J lost 2 bases. The germline gives CDR1 MNHNS, CDR2 SASEGT. For the CDR3, the DNA is TGTGCCAGCAGGAAGACAGGGGCCACAGATACGCAGTATTTT. Amino acids: CASRKTGATDTQYF.

The chain is built from TRBV29-1 and TRBJ2-7; 7 nucleotides match TRBD1. The V gene end was trimmed by 5 bases and the J gene end by 7 bases; junction bases not matched to a gene: 8. Germline V CDR1 and CDR2: SQVTM, ANQGSEA. CDR3 size: 12 residues. CDR3 in DNA: TGCAGCGTTAGTAGGGGGCCTAGGGAGCAGTACTTC. Its protein is CSVSRGPREQYF.

This clone was counted only a few times. The V and J genes are TRBV6-1 and TRBJ1-4; D not resolved. The length of the CDR3 is 13 residues. CDR1 is MNHNS and CDR2 is SASEGT in the germline V gene. V lost 2 bases and J lost 6, with 7 bases in between. The DNA of the CDR3 is TGTGCCAGCAGTGAAATATCAGATGAAAAACTGTTTTTT. This codes for CASSEISDEKLFF.

This chain links TRBV10-3 with TRBJ2-3, with D perhaps matching TRBD1 (6 bases). The V end lost 2 bases, the J end lost 0 bases, and 9 bases lay between the germline ends. This CDR3 contains 15 residues. Per the germline V gene, CDR1 is ENHRY and CDR2 is SYGVKD. CDR3 residues: CAISETGSSTDTQYF. The DNA for the CDR3 is TGTGCCATCAGTGAGACAGGGTCTAGCACAGATACGCAGTATTTT.

This clone is deemed medium-sized. The chain links TRBV5-1 to TRBJ2-7; 9 bases agree with TRBD1. V gave up 2 bases and J gave up 6 bases; unmatched junction bases: 6. Germline V gene lookup returns CDR1 SGHRS and CDR2 YFSETQ. The CDR3 sequence is 14 residues long. The CDR3 spells CASSFGQGPTEQYF. In DNA form, the CDR3 reads TGCGCCAGCAGCTTCGGACAGGGGCCCACCGAGCAGTACTTC.

J is TRBJ2-7 and V is TRBV5-1; TRBD1 matches at 10 bases. This CDR3 comprises 15 residues. Germline-derived CDR1 and CDR2 are SGHRS and YFSETQ. Trimming took 1 base from V and 2 from J; bases not matched to a gene: 3. The CDR3 DNA sequence: TGCGCCAGCAGCTTGATGGGACAGGGGCCCTACGAGCAGTACTTC. Translated: CASSLMGQGPYEQYF.

This clone was seen only a few times. This sequence joins TRBV11-2 and TRBJ2-1; D uncertain. Trimming cost V 1 base and J 8 bases, with 9 bases left between them. The CDR3 is 13 amino acids. Germline CDR1 and CDR2: SGHAT and FQNNGV. The CDR3 reads CASSLVTRDEQFF. In nucleotides, the CDR3 is TGTGCCAGCAGCTTAGTCACGCGTGATGAGCAGTTCTTC.

This clone was seen more than once but under ten times. The chain recombines TRBV6-5 with TRBJ2-7; unclear D gene. The V end lost 6 bases, the J end lost 7 bases, and 19 bases lay between the germline ends. CDR3 length: 14 amino acids. Per germline, CDR1 MNHEY and CDR2 SVGAGI. This chain's CDR3 is CASRILFAEEEQYF. The CDR3 nucleotides read TGTGCCAGCAGGATTCTCTTCGCCGAGGAGGAGCAGTACTTC.

The chain combines TRBV29-1 with TRBJ2-1; the match to TRBD2 covers 12 bases. The CDR3 contains 13 residues. V trimming: 7 bases; J trimming: 2 bases; junction bases outside the gene matches: 0. Germline loops: CDR1 SQVTM, CDR2 ANQGSEA. The CDR3 DNA follows: TGCAGCGGACTAGCGGGGGCCTACAATGAGCAGTTCTTC. Its protein is CSGLAGAYNEQFF.

This clone occurred a few times. This sequence joins TRBV6-5 and TRBJ1-2; 11 positions match TRBD1. The CDR3 sequence is 15 residues long. V lost 6 bases and J lost 0; bases outside the gene matches: 3. Per the germline V gene, CDR1 is MNHEY and CDR2 is SVGAGI. DNA for the CDR3: TGTGCCAGCAGGGGGGGACAGGGGGCTAACTATGGCTACACCTTC. This codes for CASRGGQGANYGYTF.

The chain uses TRBV21-1 and TRBJ1-2; the D call of TRBD1 is as the table states it, not checked on the DNA. TRBV21-1 is designated a pseudogene. The CDR3 consists of 13 residues. The CDR3 here is CARSGSLGYGYTF. DNA of the CDR3: TGTGCCAGGTCAGGGTCCCTCGGGTATGGCTACACCTTC.

The gene calls are TRBV6-1 and TRBJ2-1; TRBD2 might be the D (5 bases). The CDR3 spans 15 residues. V lost 6 bases and J 0 bases, leaving 12 bases between the germline ends. Germline V lookup: CDR1 MNHNS, CDR2 SASEGT. CDR3 residues: CASRTIPSSYNEQFF. Written as DNA, the CDR3 is TGTGCCAGCAGGACTATTCCGAGCTCCTACAATGAGCAGTTCTTC.

The chain recombines TRBV7-8 with TRBJ1-1; D possibly corresponds to TRBD1 (5 bases). CDR1 is SGHVS, CDR2 FQNEAQ, per germline. This CDR3 has 18 residues. Trimming stripped 0 bases from V and 1 base from J, with 18 bases between. CDR3 nucleotides: TGTGCCAGCAGCTTAGCGCGAGGGCAGGGAGGGTGGAACACTGAAGCTTTCTTT. This gives the protein CASSLARGQGGWNTEAFF.

V is TRBV7-2 and J is TRBJ2-7; no firm D call. This CDR3 is 14 amino acids long. The germline V gene encodes CDR1 SGHTA and CDR2 FQGNSA. Between the trimmed V and J ends, which lost 1 base and 3 bases, there was a span of 10 bases. Here the CDR3 reads CASSLVGGGYEQYF. As DNA, the CDR3 is TGTGCCAGCAGCTTAGTAGGCGGCGGCTACGAGCAGTACTTC.

This clone showed up just a few times. The V gene is TRBV5-6, the J gene TRBJ2-1; 11 positions agree with TRBD1. V shed 4 bases and J 8 bases; nucleotides not matched to a gene: 8. CDR1 is SGHDT, CDR2 YYEEEE, per germline. The CDR3 is 15 residues long. The CDR3 nucleotides read TGTGCCAGCAGCACTCCGGGACAGGGGGTCGATGAGCAGTTCTTC. This gives the protein CASSTPGQGVDEQFF. The whole variable domain, remainder taken from reference TRBV5-6 and TRBJ2-1, is DAGVTQSPTHLIKTRGQQVTLRCSPKSGHDTVSWYQQALGQGPQFIFQYYEEEERQRGNFPDRFSGHQFPNYSSELNVNALLLGDSALYLCASSTPGQGVDEQFFGPGTRLTVL.

This clone was observed a handful of times. The V and J genes are TRBV5-1 and TRBJ2-2; the match to TRBD1 covers 8 bases. This CDR3 region has 14 residues. Looked up from germline, CDR1 is SGHRS and CDR2 is YFSETQ. The junction had 4 bases not matched to a gene; V was cut back by 2 bases and J by 7 bases. CDR3 sequence reads: CASSFTGGLGELFF. In DNA, the CDR3 is TGCGCCAGCAGCTTCACAGGGGGACTCGGGGAGCTGTTTTTT.

This clone was detected only a few times. The V and J genes are TRBV5-1 and TRBJ1-4, with no clear D. Trimming cost V 1 base and J 4 bases, with 8 bases left between them. Germline values: CDR1 SGHRS, CDR2 YFSETQ. This CDR3 contains 14 residues. The DNA for the CDR3 is TGCGCCAGCAGCTTGTTGTCCGGTAATGAAAAACTGTTTTTT. This translates into CASSLLSGNEKLFF.

This clone was observed a handful of times. The sample carries other DNA sequences with the same CDR3. The CDR3 nucleotides are TGCGCCAGCAGCCCGCAGGGGAACACTGAAGCTTTCTTT. The encoded protein is CASSPQGNTEAFF. The rearrangement joins TRBV5-1 to TRBJ1-1, with D possibly TRBD1 on 5 matching bases. This CDR3 is built from 13 residues. The V end lost 4 bases, the J end lost 1 base, and 8 bases lay between the germline ends. Looked up from germline, CDR1 is SGHRS and CDR2 is YFSETQ.

This chain joins TRBV11-2 and TRBJ2-3; a weak D match, TRBD2 (6 bases). In germline, CDR1 is SGHAT, CDR2 FQNNGV. Trimming took off 5 bases at V and 0 bases at J, with 12 bases between the two ends. This CDR3 spans 15 amino acids. This chain's CDR3 is CASSRPGASTDTQYF. DNA for the CDR3: TGTGCCAGCAGCCGGCCGGGAGCTAGCACAGATACGCAGTATTTT.

This clone was observed a handful of times. The DNA of the CDR3 is TGTGCCAGCAGTGAACACCAAAGTTCCAGCAGGGGGGCGGGGGGCTACACCTTC. This gives the protein CASSEHQSSSRGAGGYTF. The chain is built from TRBV6-1 and TRBJ1-2; 7 bases map to TRBD1. Per germline, CDR1 MNHNS and CDR2 SASEGT. The junction had 20 bases not matched to a gene; V was cut back by 2 bases and J by 8 bases. This CDR3 comprises 18 residues.